Listed here are 7 T cell receptor beta chains from one sample, sequenced in a study of neurological immune-mediated disorders. From the 5' RACE reads, TCRdb called clonotypes with MiXCR, one entry per CDR3 protein. Of about 55,000 distinct CDR3 sequences listed, 4.2% are singletons. Material for sequencing was PBMCs. These receptors were obtained from a man aged 45 to 65 with multiple sclerosis.

This clonotype was seen many times. This chain connects TRBV18 to TRBJ2-2; a weak D match, TRBD1 (6 bases). Trimming shortened V by 1 base and J by 6 bases, and 6 bases separated the two germline ends. Per the germline V gene, CDR1 is KGHSH and CDR2 is LQKENI. The CDR3 covers 13 residues. CDR3 in DNA: TGTGCCAGCTCACCACAGGGGGCCGGGGAGCTGTTTTTT. It codes for CASSPQGAGELFF.

This clonotype was found many times. V usage is TRBV7-8 and J usage is TRBJ2-1; D remains ambiguous. The CDR3 is 17 residues long. V was shortened by 1 base and J by 0 bases, with 13 bases between the two germline ends. Germline V gene sequence: CDR1 SGHVS, CDR2 FQNEAQ. CDR3 DNA: TGTGCCAGCAGCTTAGTTGAGACCCCGAGCTCCTACAATGAGCAGTTCTTC. This encodes CASSLVETPSSYNEQFF.

This clonotype appeared many times. For the CDR3, the DNA is TGTGCCAGCAGTTCCGGACTAGCGGGTAACTACGAGCAGTACTTC. Residues: CASSSGLAGNYEQYF. The V call is TRBV27, the J call TRBJ2-7; 11 nucleotides line up with TRBD2. Germline CDR1 reads MNHEY; CDR2 reads SMNVEV (reference sequence). V gave up 4 bases and J gave up 3 bases; unmatched junction bases: 5. The CDR3 is made up of 15 amino acids.

By its share, this clonotype is medium-sized. This chain joins TRBV7-9 and TRBJ2-5; 14 bases are a match to TRBD2. Germline loops: CDR1 SEHNR, CDR2 FQNEAQ (reference sequence). J lost 0 bases, V lost 5 bases, and 5 bases had no gene match. This CDR3 has 17 amino acids. This CDR3 is CASSLGTSGGHQETQYF. The CDR3 DNA reads as TGTGCCAGCAGCCTCGGGACTAGCGGGGGCCACCAAGAGACCCAGTACTTC.

There are a few counts of this clonotype. CDR3 protein: CASSLTNSPLHF. Written as DNA, the CDR3 is TGCGCCAGCAGCTTAACAAATTCACCCCTCCACTTT. J is TRBJ1-6 and V is TRBV5-1; no reliable D call. The CDR3 has 12 amino acids. V lost 2 bases to trimming and J lost 7 bases, with 4 bases between them. Germline CDR1 reads SGHRS; CDR2 reads YFSETQ.

This clonotype was seen many times. The chain employs TRBV20-1 and TRBJ2-1, with 8 positions matching TRBD2. Germline CDR1 reads DFQATT; CDR2 reads SNEGSKA (reference sequence). The CDR3 has 16 residues. J was trimmed by 6 bases and V by 3 bases; bases with no gene match: 13. The CDR3 sequence: CSASAFGRADINEQFF. CDR3 coding DNA: TGCAGTGCTAGTGCCTTCGGGAGGGCCGATATCAATGAGCAGTTCTTC.

In its sample, this clonotype was seen many times. The genes are TRBV20-1 and TRBJ2-3; TRBD2 matches 10 bases. The germline V gene has CDR1 DFQATT and CDR2 SNEGSKA (reference sequence). V trimming: 4 bases; J trimming: 4 bases; junction bases outside the gene matches: 5. The CDR3 loop spans 14 amino acids. The CDR3 DNA reads as TGCAGTGCTATGGCTAGCGGGGGCGCAGATACGCAGTATTTT. This translates into CSAMASGGADTQYF.